These 26 T cell receptor beta chains originate from one sample sequenced in a study of blood T cell repertoires in COVID-19. Measured with immunoSEQ multiplex PCR; TCRdb has only the in-frame clones, and not every one. The sample shows fewer than 55,000 clones, approximately 85% of them seen only once. Specimen: peripheral blood. The receptors derive from a man aged 50-60 years with active COVID-19.

V is TRBV7-6 and J is TRBJ1-1; D is unresolved. Per the germline V gene, CDR1 is SGHVS and CDR2 is FNYEAQ. CDR3 length equals 12 residues. Trimming removed 4 bases at V and 5 bases at J, with 8 bases between. In DNA form, the CDR3 reads TGTGCCAGCAGCTCCGGGAGGACTGAAGCTTTCTTT. It encodes CASSSGRTEAFF.

This rearrangement joins TRBV27 to TRBJ2-7; D perhaps matches TRBD2 (6 bases). The V gene lost 0 bases and the J gene lost 6 bases, with 9 bases spanning the gap. Germline CDR1 reads MNHEY; CDR2 reads SMNVEV (reference sequence). CDR3 length equals 13 residues. CDR3 loop: CASSLSGGSEQYF. CDR3 nucleotide sequence: TGTGCCAGCAGTTTATCCGGGGGTAGCGAGCAGTACTTC.

V usage is TRBV2 and J usage is TRBJ1-5, with unresolved D. V was cut by 0 bases and J by 3 bases, with 15 bases left in between. The CDR3 is made up of 17 amino acids. Germline V gene lookup returns CDR1 SNHLY and CDR2 FYNNEI. This chain's CDR3 is CASSEARLGRFNQPQHF. The CDR3 DNA sequence: TGTGCCAGCAGTGAAGCGCGTTTAGGCAGGTTCAATCAGCCCCAGCATTTT. The full variable domain, rest sourced from reference TRBV2 and TRBJ1-5, is EPEVTQTPSHQVTQMGQEVILRCVPISNHLYFYWYRQILGQKVEFLVSFYNNEISEKSEIFDDQFSVERPDGSNFTLKIRSTKLEDSAMYFCASSEARLGRFNQPQHFGDGTRLSIL.

This clone was picked up one time. The genes are TRBV6-2 or TRBV6-3 and TRBJ2-3, with 11 nucleotides matching TRBD2. Losses at the gene ends were 2 bases for V and 7 bases for J; bases not matched to a gene: 20. CDR3 length: 20 residues. Germline CDR1 MNHEY, CDR2 SVGEGT. CDR3 bases: TGTGCCAGCAGTTACCACTCCGGGCTAGCGGGGGGAAATGTTGGCAATACGCAGTATTTT. It is translated as CASSYHSGLAGGNVGNTQYF.

This chain joins TRBV19 and TRBJ1-6; no firm D call. The V gene's germline CDR1 is LNHDA and CDR2 SQIVND (reference sequence). The CDR3 spans 12 residues. V was clipped by 4 bases and J by 10 bases, with 8 bases between them. The DNA for the CDR3 is TGTGCCAGTAGTAAACGAGTCTCACCCCTCCACTTT. Translating gives CASSKRVSPLHF. Combining the CDR3 with reference TRBV19 and TRBJ1-6 gives the whole variable domain DGGITQSPKYLFRKEGQNVTLSCEQNLNHDAMYWYRQDPGQGLRLIYYSQIVNDFQKGDIAEGYSVSREKKESFPLTVTSAQKNPTAFYLCASSKRVSPLHFGNGTRLTVT.

The CDR3 loop reads CATSRDTVLGAFF. DNA for the CDR3: TGTGCCACCAGCAGAGATACGGTACTCGGAGCTTTCTTT. The chain carries TRBV15 and TRBJ1-1, with D unresolved. From germline, CDR1 is LNHNV and CDR2 YYDKDF (reference sequence). With 0 bases removed from V and 10 bases from J, the gap between germline ends came to 12 bases. This CDR3 region has 13 residues. The full variable domain, in which reference TRBV15 and TRBJ1-1 provide the parts outside the CDR3, is DAMVIQNPRYQVTQFGKPVTLSCSQTLNHNVMYWYQQKSSQAPKLLFHYYDKDFNNEADTPDNFQSRRPNTSFCFLDIRSPGLGDTAMYLCATSRDTVLGAFFGQGTRLTVV.

V and J are TRBV3-1 (or the pseudogene TRBV3-2) and TRBJ1-2; a weak D match, TRBD1 (5 bases). The CDR3 has 14 residues. With 2 bases removed from V and 1 base from J, the gap between germline ends came to 8 bases. Germline CDR1 is LGHDT and CDR2 is YNNKEL (reference sequence). The CDR3 sequence is CASSQRQGNYGYTF. The CDR3 DNA reads TGTGCCAGCAGCCAACGGCAGGGTAACTATGGCTACACCTTC.

This chain connects TRBV9 to TRBJ2-7, with TRBD2 as a possible D gene (6 bases). This CDR3 has 13 amino acids. Germline CDR1 is SGDLS and CDR2 is YYNGEE. V was clipped by 0 bases and J by 7 bases, with 11 bases between them. The CDR3 is CASSVGSAGEQYV. The CDR3 DNA reads TGTGCCAGCAGCGTAGGGTCGGCGGGGGAGCAGTACGTC.

In this sample, this clone turned up a few times. This sequence joins TRBV10-3 and TRBJ2-7; D is perhaps TRBD1 (6 bases). The CDR3 runs to 13 residues. Germline loops: CDR1 ENHRY, CDR2 SYGVKD. V shed 6 bases and J shed 0 bases, with 9 bases lying between them. The CDR3 DNA sequence: TGTGCCATCAGCGCACAGGGCTCCTACGAGCAGTACGTC. Amino acid sequence: CAISAQGSYEQYV.

The chain uses TRBV27 and TRBJ1-1; TRBD1 matches at 8 bases. The ends lost 5 bases at V and 5 bases at J; junction bases unmatched: 7. CDR1 is MNHEY and CDR2 is SMNVEV in the germline V gene (reference sequence). This CDR3 has 14 residues. CDR3 in amino acids: CASSEQGEGTEAFF. The CDR3, as DNA: TGTGCCAGCAGTGAACAGGGGGAAGGGACTGAAGCTTTCTTT.

This chain connects TRBV12-3 or TRBV12-4 to TRBJ1-1; a weak D match, TRBD1 (6 bases). The CDR3 totals 13 residues. With 2 bases removed from V and 4 bases from J, the gap between germline ends came to 8 bases. CDR3 sequence (DNA): TGTGCCAGCAGTTTATTAGGGGGCACTGAAGCTTTCTTT. This codes for CASSLLGGTEAFF.

The rearrangement joins TRBV4-1 to TRBJ2-2, with 8 bases that match TRBD1. V trimming: 2 bases; J trimming: 3 bases; junction bases outside the gene matches: 5. The CDR3 is 16 amino acids. CDR1 and CDR2 (germline): MGHRA, YSYEKL. The DNA of the CDR3 is TGCGCCAGCAGCCAACTTCAGGGGGCCTACACCGGGGAGCTGTTTTTT. Encoded protein: CASSQLQGAYTGELFF.

The genes are TRBV4-1 and TRBJ2-4; TRBD2 is a possible D gene (5 bases). The CDR3 runs 15 residues. Looked up from germline, CDR1 is MGHRA and CDR2 is YSYEKL. V was pared by 0 bases and J by 6 bases, with 12 bases between. The CDR3, as DNA: TGCGCCAGCAGCCAAGAGTGGGAGAGATCAAACATTCAGTACTTC. It encodes CASSQEWERSNIQYF.

J is TRBJ2-5 and V is TRBV7-9; 7 bases agree with TRBD2. This CDR3 comprises 17 residues. Trimming cost V 1 base and J 3 bases; bases outside gene matches: 11. CDR1 is SEHNR and CDR2 is FQNEAQ in the germline V gene (reference sequence). The CDR3 DNA reads TGTGCCAGCAGCTTAGAGGCTCGGACTAGGCAGGAAGAGACCCAGTACTTC. Translated: CASSLEARTRQEETQYF.

V gene TRBV7-9 combines with J gene TRBJ1-2, with D maybe TRBD1 (5 bases). V was shortened by 5 bases and J by 1 base, with 11 bases between the two germline ends. Germline CDR1 and CDR2: SEHNR and FQNEAQ (reference sequence). CDR3 length equals 14 residues. Written as DNA, the CDR3 is TGTGCCAGCAGCCCGGGGGGATTTAACTATGGCTACACCTTC. This codes for CASSPGGFNYGYTF. Full variable domain (rest looked up from reference TRBV7-9 and TRBJ1-2): DTGVSQNPRHKITKRGQNVTFRCDPISEHNRLYWYRQTLGQGPEFLTYFQNEAQLEKSRLLSDRFSAERPKGSFSTLEIQRTEQGDSAMYLCASSPGGFNYGYTFGSGTRLTVV.

The J gene is TRBJ2-7, the V gene TRBV21-1; the D call TRBD2 from the table was never checked on the DNA. TRBV21-1 is recorded as a pseudogene. CDR3 length equals 15 residues. CDR3 nucleotide sequence: TGTGCCAGCAGCAAATGGGACGGGGGGGCCTACGAGCAGTACTTC. This gives the protein CASSKWDGGAYEQYF.

The rearrangement uses TRBV27 and TRBJ2-2, with D possibly TRBD1 on 6 matching bases. The CDR3 runs 15 residues. Trimming removed 6 bases at V and 5 bases at J, with 16 bases between. CDR1 and CDR2 (germline): MNHEY, SMNVEV (reference sequence). In DNA form, the CDR3 reads TGTGCCAGCAGATTTACAGGGATATTAACCGGGGAGCTGTTTTTT. This codes for CASRFTGILTGELFF.

The V and J genes are TRBV5-1 and TRBJ1-3; no clear D. The CDR3 spans 13 residues. V lost 7 bases and J lost 4, with 12 bases in between. Germline V gene lookup returns CDR1 SGHRS and CDR2 YFSETQ. This CDR3 is CASSPGSGNTIYF. As DNA, the CDR3 is TGCGCCAGCTCCCCGGGGTCGGGAAACACCATATATTTT.

V is TRBV2 and J is TRBJ2-7; maybe TRBD1 (6 bases). In germline, CDR1 is SNHLY, CDR2 FYNNEI. Trimming pared 11 bases from V and 2 bases from J, leaving 13 bases between. This CDR3 contains 12 residues. Here the CDR3 reads CAFNRDTYEQYF. The CDR3 DNA sequence: TGTGCCTTTAACAGGGATACCTACGAGCAGTACTTC. Together with reference TRBV2 and TRBJ2-7, the CDR3 gives the full variable domain: EPEVTQTPSHQVTQMGQEVILRCVPISNHLYFYWYRQILGQKVEFLVSFYNNEISEKSEIFDDQFSVERPDGSNFTLKIRSTKLEDSAMYFCAFNRDTYEQYFGPGTRLTVT.

The chain carries TRBV19 and TRBJ2-2; no firm D call. Per germline, CDR1 LNHDA and CDR2 SQIVND (reference sequence). V was clipped by 3 bases and J by 6 bases, with 14 bases between them. The CDR3 spans 15 residues. The CDR3 sequence is CASSMVVSVPGELFF. DNA of the CDR3: TGTGCCAGTAGTATGGTGGTATCGGTCCCCGGGGAGCTGTTTTTT. The complete variable domain, with remaining parts taken from reference TRBV19 and TRBJ2-2, reads DGGITQSPKYLFRKEGQNVTLSCEQNLNHDAMYWYRQDPGQGLRLIYYSQIVNDFQKGDIAEGYSVSREKKESFPLTVTSAQKNPTAFYLCASSMVVSVPGELFFGEGSRLTVL.

The rearrangement uses TRBV6-6 and TRBJ1-1; a weak D match, TRBD1 (6 bases). This CDR3 has 13 amino acids. V gave up 7 bases and J gave up 11 bases, with 20 bases separating them. CDR1 and CDR2 (germline): MNHNY, SVGAGI (reference sequence). The CDR3 nucleotides read TGTGCCAGCACCCCGCGGGAGGGGGTGGAGGCTTTCTTT. Translation: CASTPREGVEAFF.

This clone was seen more than once but under ten times. This chain uses TRBV6-5 with TRBJ2-7, with 7 bases aligning to TRBD1. The V segment lost 6 bases and the J segment 0 bases; nucleotides outside the gene matches: 8. This CDR3 is built from 15 residues. Looked up from germline, CDR1 is MNHEY and CDR2 is SVGAGI. The CDR3 bases are TGTGCCAGCAGCTTAACAGGGGCGGTCTCCTACGAGCAGTACTTC. This codes for CASSLTGAVSYEQYF.

The rearrangement joins TRBV7-9 to TRBJ1-5, with 7 bases matching TRBD1. The CDR3 spans 15 residues. In germline, CDR1 is SEHNR, CDR2 FQNEAQ (reference sequence). J lost 4 bases, V lost 2 bases, and 5 bases had no gene match. This chain's CDR3 is CASSLSAGGNQPQHF. The CDR3 coding sequence is TGTGCCAGCAGCTTATCGGCAGGGGGGAATCAGCCCCAGCATTTT.

The chain uses TRBV6-2 or TRBV6-3 and TRBJ1-4, with D maybe TRBD1 (6 bases). This CDR3 has 14 amino acids. V was cut by 6 bases and J by 15 bases, with 23 bases left in between. Germline CDR1 is MNHEY and CDR2 is SVGEGT. DNA of the CDR3: TGTGCCAGCAGACCTCCAGGCGGGGGCCCAGGGGTGTTTTTT. Residues: CASRPPGGGPGVFF.

This rearrangement joins TRBV7-2 to TRBJ1-4, with D possibly being TRBD1 (6 bases). V shed 5 bases and J shed 7 bases, with 20 bases lying between them. Germline V lookup: CDR1 SGHTA, CDR2 FQGNSA. The CDR3 runs to 16 residues. The CDR3 spells CASSPKVQGLSEKLFF. CDR3 sequence (DNA): TGTGCCAGCAGCCCGAAGGTACAGGGATTAAGTGAAAAACTGTTTTTT.

This chain joins TRBV5-5 and TRBJ2-5; tentatively, D is TRBD2 (6 bases). Per the germline V gene, CDR1 is SGHKS and CDR2 is YYEKEE (reference sequence). Trimming shortened V by 0 bases and J by 5 bases, and 14 bases separated the two germline ends. CDR3 length equals 15 residues. The CDR3 loop reads CASSLGINGRETQYF. Here the CDR3 DNA reads TGTGCCAGCAGCTTGGGGATAAATGGGAGGGAGACCCAGTACTTC.